Shown below are 27 T cell receptor beta chains from a single sample sequenced in a study of shared clonotypes between healthy human individuals. Assay used: immunoSEQ multiplex PCR; TCRdb lists only in-frame clones, some missing. The table includes a few million clones, approximately 94% detected once. Sequencing was carried out using naive CD4+ T cells sorted from blood. Subset defined: CD45RA+ positively selected. The receptors shown here come from a man in his late teens or twenties in good health.

V and J are TRBV29-1 and TRBJ2-5, with D unresolved. The CDR3 covers 12 residues. V lost 8 bases and J 2 bases, leaving 12 bases between the germline ends. Germline-derived CDR1 and CDR2 are SQVTM and ANQGSEA. CDR3 loop: CSSSVGQETQYF. CDR3 DNA: TGCAGCTCCTCGGTGGGGCAAGAGACCCAGTACTTC.

As for this clone: Other DNA sequences in this specimen translate into the identical CDR3. V usage is TRBV2 and J usage is TRBJ1-2, with 8 bases that match TRBD1. CDR3 size: 13 residues. The trim removed 5 bases at V and 2 bases at J, leaving 1 base unmatched. Germline loops: CDR1 SNHLY, CDR2 FYNNEI. CDR3 in amino acids: CASSRQGNYGYTF. The CDR3 bases are TGTGCCAGCAGTCGACAGGGGAACTATGGCTACACCTTC. The whole variable domain, filled in from reference TRBV2 and TRBJ1-2, reads EPEVTQTPSHQVTQMGQEVILRCVPISNHLYFYWYRQILGQKVEFLVSFYNNEISEKSEIFDDQFSVERPDGSNFTLKIRSTKLEDSAMYFCASSRQGNYGYTFGSGTRLTVV.

The rearrangement uses TRBV7-2 and TRBJ1-1; D unclear. The CDR3 totals 14 residues. The V gene's germline CDR1 is SGHTA and CDR2 FQGNSA. V lost 2 bases, J lost 4 bases, and 11 bases lay in between. The CDR3 here is CASSLNILGTEAFF. In DNA, the CDR3 is TGTGCCAGCAGCTTAAACATACTTGGCACTGAAGCTTTCTTT. The entire variable domain, with the rest obtained from reference TRBV7-2 and TRBJ1-1, is as follows: GAGVSQSPSNKVTEKGKDVELRCDPISGHTALYWYRQSLGQGLEFLIYFQGNSAPDKSGLPSDRFSAERTGGSVSTLTIQRTQQEDSAVYLCASSLNILGTEAFFGQGTRLTVV.

The rearrangement uses TRBV16 and TRBJ2-6, with D uncertain. The CDR3 spans 15 residues. The V gene lost 2 bases and the J gene lost 8 bases, with 13 bases spanning the gap. In germline, CDR1 is KGHSY, CDR2 FQNENV. CDR3 sequence: CASSQGTLTPNVLTF. DNA of the CDR3: TGTGCCAGCAGCCAAGGCACCCTGACACCCAACGTCCTGACTTTC.

This clone was detected once. In the same sample, other DNA sequences code for this CDR3. The chain is built from TRBV30 and TRBJ2-5; no reliable D call. The V and J ends lost 1 base and 1 base respectively, with 7 bases between them. CDR1 GTSNPN and CDR2 SVGIG come from the germline V gene (reference sequence). This CDR3 has 13 residues. This CDR3 reads CAWSARAQETQYF. CDR3 DNA: TGTGCCTGGAGTGCCCGGGCCCAAGAGACCCAGTACTTC.

Regarding this clone: Other DNA sequences in the same sample also yield this CDR3. V gene TRBV9 combines with J gene TRBJ1-1; weak D call: TRBD1 (5 bases). The CDR3 length is 14 residues. The V end lost 2 bases, the J end lost 1 base, and 9 bases lay between the germline ends. Germline V CDR1 and CDR2: SGDLS, YYNGEE. CDR3 sequence reads: CASSVGTANTEAFF. CDR3 DNA sequence: TGTGCCAGCAGCGTTGGGACCGCGAACACTGAAGCTTTCTTT.

This rearrangement joins TRBV14 to TRBJ1-4, with D unclear. The germline CDR1 and CDR2 sequences are SGHDN and FVKESK. V was pared by 5 bases and J by 4 bases, with 17 bases between. The CDR3 length is 16 residues. The CDR3 sequence is CASSSRQRDHNEKLFF. As DNA, the CDR3 is TGTGCCAGCAGCTCCCGGCAAAGAGATCATAATGAAAAACTGTTTTTT.

This chain links TRBV7-6 with TRBJ2-1; TRBD2 agrees at 8 bases. V was clipped by 1 base and J by 8 bases; unmatched bases: 7. Germline CDR1 SGHVS, CDR2 FNYEAQ. The CDR3 loop spans 15 amino acids. The CDR3 DNA reads TGTGCCAGCAGCTTAGGCGGGGGGCGGGGCGATGAGCAGTTCTTC. Residues: CASSLGGGRGDEQFF.

The V and J genes are TRBV10-1 and TRBJ2-1; TRBD1 or TRBD2 may be the D gene (5 bases each). The CDR3 runs 13 residues. Looked up from germline, CDR1 is WNHNN and CDR2 is SYGVQD (reference sequence). V was pared by 5 bases and J by 7 bases, with 12 bases between. CDR3 bases: TGCGCCAGCAGTCCGGGGACCATAAATGAGCAGTTCTTC. As protein: CASSPGTINEQFF.

There are a few counts of this clone. The rearrangement joins TRBV2 to TRBJ1-6, with D unresolved. The CDR3 covers 13 residues. With 5 bases removed from V and 15 bases from J, the gap between germline ends came to 17 bases. The germline V gene has CDR1 SNHLY and CDR2 FYNNEI. The CDR3 nucleotides are TGTGCCAGCAGTATCCCCTCCGGCCAGAACCTCCACTTT. As protein: CASSIPSGQNLHF.

This chain links TRBV28 with TRBJ1-1, with no clear D. The CDR3 length is 14 residues. Per the germline V gene, CDR1 is MDHEN and CDR2 is SYDVKM. V was trimmed by 7 bases and J by 3 bases, leaving 15 bases between them. For the CDR3, the DNA is TGTGCCAGCATTATGTTGGGCAGAGACACTGAAGCTTTCTTT. This gives the protein CASIMLGRDTEAFF. The whole variable domain, remainder taken from reference TRBV28 and TRBJ1-1, is DVKVTQSSRYLVKRTGEKVFLECVQDMDHENMFWYRQDPGLGLRLIYFSYDVKMKEKGDIPEGYSVSREKKERFSLILESASTNQTSMYLCASIMLGRDTEAFFGQGTRLTVV.

This chain uses TRBV7-2 with TRBJ2-3, with 7 positions matching TRBD1. There are 14 residues in the CDR3. After removal of 5 bases from V and 5 bases from J, the junction contained 7 bases not matched to a gene. Germline V gene lookup returns CDR1 SGHTA and CDR2 FQGNSA. The DNA of the CDR3 is TGTGCCAGCAGCGCACAGGGGATCCGAGATACGCAGTATTTT. Protein sequence: CASSAQGIRDTQYF.

The rearrangement links TRBV5-1 to TRBJ2-1, with TRBD1 matching over 7 bases. The CDR3 length is 13 residues. CDR1 SGHRS and CDR2 YFSETQ come from the germline V gene. J lost 10 bases, V lost 0 bases, and 4 bases had no gene match. The DNA for the CDR3 is TGCGCCAGCAGCTTGGTGCCGGACAGGGAGCAGTTCTTC. This gives the protein CASSLVPDREQFF. Together with reference TRBV5-1 and TRBJ2-1, the CDR3 gives the full variable domain: KAGVTQTPRYLIKTRGQQVTLSCSPISGHRSVSWYQQTPGQGLQFLFEYFSETQRNKGNFPGRFSGRQFSNSRSEMNVSTLELGDSALYLCASSLVPDREQFFGPGTRLTVL.

About this clone itself: The junction departs from the called germline gene at one end, perhaps through a read error. The chain joins TRBV7-7 to TRBJ2-5, with 14 bases identical to TRBD2. In germline, CDR1 is SSHAT, CDR2 FNYEAQ (reference sequence). The CDR3 sequence is 17 residues long. CDR3 DNA: TGTGCTAGCAGCCCAGGAGGACTAGCGGGAGGCCAAGAGACCCAGTACTTC. Translated, it gives CASSPGGLAGGQETQYF.

The V call is TRBV2, the J call TRBJ2-1; 10 bases agree with TRBD2. The V segment lost 4 bases and the J segment 0 bases; nucleotides outside the gene matches: 9. Germline-derived CDR1 and CDR2 are SNHLY and FYNNEI. This CDR3 is built from 18 residues. This CDR3 reads CASSGTSGRISSYNEQFF. The DNA of the CDR3 is TGTGCCAGCAGTGGGACTAGCGGAAGAATTAGCTCCTACAATGAGCAGTTCTTC.

V is TRBV11-1 and J is TRBJ2-7; D not certain. V dropped 5 bases and J dropped 1 base, with 18 bases sitting between them. The CDR3 is made up of 16 amino acids. CDR1 is SGHAT, CDR2 FQDESV, per germline (reference sequence). CDR3 sequence: CASSAFGGTISYEQYF. The CDR3 region has the DNA TGTGCCAGCAGCGCCTTTGGCGGAACAATTTCCTACGAGCAGTACTTC.

The rearrangement uses TRBV10-3 and TRBJ2-1; D perhaps matches TRBD2 (5 bases). CDR1 and CDR2 from the germline V gene are ENHRY and SYGVKD. Trimming stripped 3 bases from V and 5 bases from J, with 11 bases between. This CDR3 has 14 residues. CDR3 sequence reads: CAISDGGRNNEQFF. The CDR3 DNA follows: TGTGCCATCAGTGACGGCGGGCGAAACAATGAGCAGTTCTTC.

As regards this clone: The sample contains more than one DNA sequence encoding this CDR3. This chain uses TRBV7-2 with TRBJ2-5; D is uncertain. Germline values: CDR1 SGHTA, CDR2 FQGNSA. Deletions cut 1 base from V and 2 bases from J, with 5 bases between. This CDR3 has 13 residues. The CDR3 sequence: CASSLGPQETQYF. The DNA of the CDR3 is TGTGCCAGCAGCTTAGGGCCACAAGAGACCCAGTACTTC.

The chain has TRBV6-6 and TRBJ2-1; 9 bases match TRBD1. CDR1 and CDR2 (germline): MNHNY, SVGAGI (reference sequence). This CDR3 comprises 14 residues. Trimming at V came to 6 bases and at J to 2 bases, leaving 2 bases not matched to a gene. In DNA form, the CDR3 reads TGTGCCAGCAGGACAGGGGGGGCCTACAATGAGCAGTTCTTC. Translated: CASRTGGAYNEQFF.

Regarding this clone: Within the sample, other DNA sequences also encode this same CDR3. The chain employs TRBV5-1 and TRBJ2-5; D is possibly TRBD1 or TRBD2 (5 bases each). Trimming stripped 1 base from V and 4 bases from J, with 8 bases between. In germline, CDR1 is SGHRS, CDR2 YFSETQ. The CDR3 consists of 13 residues. The CDR3 loop reads CASSLSGTETQYF. CDR3 DNA: TGCGCCAGCAGCTTGTCAGGGACAGAGACCCAGTACTTC.

This clone came up once. The chain couples TRBV6-5 to TRBJ2-1, with 8 bases fitting TRBD2. J gave up 9 bases and V 6 bases, and 13 bases lay outside the gene matches. Germline V lookup: CDR1 MNHEY, CDR2 SVGAGI. The CDR3 has 15 residues. CDR3: CASSSPNTGGSEQFF. CDR3 nucleotide sequence: TGTGCCAGCAGCTCCCCTAACACGGGAGGGAGTGAGCAGTTCTTC.

The CDR3 region is CASKGGRQYNEQFF. CDR3 DNA sequence: TGTGCCAGCAAAGGGGGGAGGCAGTACAATGAGCAGTTCTTC. J is TRBJ2-1 and V is TRBV7-3; D is tentatively TRBD1 or TRBD2 (6 bases each). Germline V gene data show CDR1 as SGHTA and CDR2 as FQGTGA. The germline V and J ends were trimmed by 7 bases and 4 bases, with 14 bases remaining between them. The CDR3 runs 14 residues.

This clone appeared once. The chain carries TRBV5-1 and TRBJ2-7; the match to TRBD1 covers 8 bases. The CDR3 spans 16 residues. In germline, CDR1 is SGHRS, CDR2 YFSETQ. Germline trimming cut 0 bases from V and 0 bases from J; bases unmatched to any gene: 5. The DNA for the CDR3 is TGCGCCAGCAGCTTGGAAGACAGGGGCAGCTCCTACGAGCAGTACTTC. This sequence encodes CASSLEDRGSSYEQYF.

The rearrangement links TRBV2 to TRBJ2-5; 11 nucleotides agree with TRBD2. V shed 6 bases, J shed 1 base, and the junction held 7 bases outside the gene matches. The length of the CDR3 is 16 residues. Germline CDR1 reads SNHLY; CDR2 reads FYNNEI. The chain's CDR3 is CASRDLTSGAQETQYF. The CDR3, as DNA: TGTGCCAGCAGGGACTTGACTAGCGGGGCCCAAGAGACCCAGTACTTC.

For this clone: This specimen includes other DNA sequences encoding the same CDR3. The gene calls are TRBV7-8 and TRBJ1-5, with a possible D match to TRBD1 (5 bases). The CDR3 consists of 16 residues. With 1 base removed from V and 0 bases from J, the gap between germline ends came to 10 bases. From germline, CDR1 is SGHVS and CDR2 FQNEAQ. In DNA, the CDR3 is TGTGCCAGCAGCTTAGAGGGGCGGTATAGCAATCAGCCCCAGCATTTT. This translates into CASSLEGRYSNQPQHF.

The V and J genes are TRBV18 and TRBJ2-6; TRBD2 is a possible D gene (7 bases). The CDR3 spans 21 residues. Germline assignment: CDR1 KGHSH and CDR2 LQKENI. Trimming removed 0 bases from V and 0 bases from J, with 21 bases in between. CDR3 loop: CASSPPGGRRGEISGANVLTF. CDR3 in DNA: TGTGCCAGCTCACCACCCGGGGGGCGACGGGGAGAAATCTCTGGGGCCAACGTCCTGACTTTC.

V is TRBV5-1 and J is TRBJ1-2; 8 positions match TRBD1. This CDR3 is 16 amino acids long. V was clipped by 5 bases and J by 8 bases; unmatched bases: 17. The germline V gene encodes CDR1 SGHRS and CDR2 YFSETQ. CDR3 in DNA: TGCGCCAGCAGAATCGCCCCGACAGGGGTAATTGGAGGCTACACCTTC. Translating it yields CASRIAPTGVIGGYTF.